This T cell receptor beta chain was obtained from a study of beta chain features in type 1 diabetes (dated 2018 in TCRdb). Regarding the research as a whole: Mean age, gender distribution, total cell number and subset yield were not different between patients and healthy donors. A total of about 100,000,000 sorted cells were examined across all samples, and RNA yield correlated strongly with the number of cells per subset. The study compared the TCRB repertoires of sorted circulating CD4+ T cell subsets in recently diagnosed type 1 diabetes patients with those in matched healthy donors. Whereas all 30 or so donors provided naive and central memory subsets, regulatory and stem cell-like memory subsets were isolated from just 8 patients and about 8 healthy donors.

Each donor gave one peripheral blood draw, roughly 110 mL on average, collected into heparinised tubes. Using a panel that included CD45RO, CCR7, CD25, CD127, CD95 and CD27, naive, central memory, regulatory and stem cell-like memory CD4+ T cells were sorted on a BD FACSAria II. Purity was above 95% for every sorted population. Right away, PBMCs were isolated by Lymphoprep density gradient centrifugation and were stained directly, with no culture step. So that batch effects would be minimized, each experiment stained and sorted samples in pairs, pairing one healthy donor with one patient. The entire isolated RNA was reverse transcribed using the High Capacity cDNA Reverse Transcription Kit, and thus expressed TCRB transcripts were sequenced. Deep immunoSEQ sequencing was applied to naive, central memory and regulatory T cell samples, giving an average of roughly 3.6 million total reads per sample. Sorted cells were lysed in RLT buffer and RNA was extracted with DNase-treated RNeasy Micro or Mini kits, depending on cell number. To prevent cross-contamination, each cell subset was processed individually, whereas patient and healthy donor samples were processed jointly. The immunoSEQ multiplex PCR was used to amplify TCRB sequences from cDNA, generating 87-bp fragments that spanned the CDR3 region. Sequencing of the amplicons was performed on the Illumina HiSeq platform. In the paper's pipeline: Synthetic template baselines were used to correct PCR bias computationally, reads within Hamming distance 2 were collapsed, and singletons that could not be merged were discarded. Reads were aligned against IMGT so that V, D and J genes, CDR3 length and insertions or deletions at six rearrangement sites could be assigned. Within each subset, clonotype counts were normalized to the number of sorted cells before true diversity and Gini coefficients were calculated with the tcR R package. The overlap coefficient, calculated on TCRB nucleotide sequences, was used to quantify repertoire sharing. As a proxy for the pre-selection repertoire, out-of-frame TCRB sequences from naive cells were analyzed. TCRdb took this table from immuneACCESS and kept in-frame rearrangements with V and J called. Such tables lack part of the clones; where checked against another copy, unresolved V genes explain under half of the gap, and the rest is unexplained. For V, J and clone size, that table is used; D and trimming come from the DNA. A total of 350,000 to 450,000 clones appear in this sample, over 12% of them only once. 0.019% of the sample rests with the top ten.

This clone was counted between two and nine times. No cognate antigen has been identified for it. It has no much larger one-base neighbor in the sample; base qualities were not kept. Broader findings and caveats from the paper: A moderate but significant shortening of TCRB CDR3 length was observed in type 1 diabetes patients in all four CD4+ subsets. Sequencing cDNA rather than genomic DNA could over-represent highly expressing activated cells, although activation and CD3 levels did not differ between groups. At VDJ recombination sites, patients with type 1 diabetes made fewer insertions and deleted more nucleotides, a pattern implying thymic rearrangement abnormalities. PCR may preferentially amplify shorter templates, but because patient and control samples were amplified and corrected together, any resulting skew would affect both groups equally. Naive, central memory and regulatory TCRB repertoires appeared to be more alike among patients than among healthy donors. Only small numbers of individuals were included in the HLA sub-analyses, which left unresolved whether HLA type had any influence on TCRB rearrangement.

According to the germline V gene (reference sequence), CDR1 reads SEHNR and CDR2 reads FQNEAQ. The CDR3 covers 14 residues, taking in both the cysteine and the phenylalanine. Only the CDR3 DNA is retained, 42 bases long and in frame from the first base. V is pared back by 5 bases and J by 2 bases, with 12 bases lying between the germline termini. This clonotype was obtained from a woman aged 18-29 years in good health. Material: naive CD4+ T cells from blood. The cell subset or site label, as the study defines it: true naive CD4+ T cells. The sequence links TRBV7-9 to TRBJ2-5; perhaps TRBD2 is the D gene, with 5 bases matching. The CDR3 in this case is CASSARTGQETQYF. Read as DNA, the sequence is TGTGCCAGCAGCGCCCGGACGGGACAAGAGACCCAGTACTTC.